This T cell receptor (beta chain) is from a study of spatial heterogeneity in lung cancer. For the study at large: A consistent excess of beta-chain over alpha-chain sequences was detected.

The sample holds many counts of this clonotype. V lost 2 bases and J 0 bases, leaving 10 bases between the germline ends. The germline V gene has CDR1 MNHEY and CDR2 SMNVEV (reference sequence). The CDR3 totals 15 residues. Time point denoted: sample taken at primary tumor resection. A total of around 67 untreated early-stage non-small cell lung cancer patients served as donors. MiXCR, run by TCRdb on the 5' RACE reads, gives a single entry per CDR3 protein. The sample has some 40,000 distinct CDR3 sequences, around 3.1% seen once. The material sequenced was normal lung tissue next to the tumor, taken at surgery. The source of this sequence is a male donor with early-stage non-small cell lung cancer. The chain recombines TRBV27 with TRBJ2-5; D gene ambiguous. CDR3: CASSLKRSYQETQYF. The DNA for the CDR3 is TGTGCCAGCAGTTTAAAGCGCTCGTACCAAGAGACCCAGTACTTC.